This TCR beta chain was recorded in a study of read filtering for tumor transcriptome and immune sequencing. This clonotype was detected ten times or more. This CDR3 comprises 11 residues. From germline, CDR1 is SGHRS and CDR2 YFSETQ. Trimming took 4 bases from V and 9 from J, leaving 11 bases between them. Molecular barcoded adaptors covering alpha/delta and beta/gamma chains were used on roughly 400 ng RNA. TCRdb re-derived calls from the reads in MiXCR, one entry per CDR3 protein. The repertoire holds roughly 56,000 distinct CDR3 sequences, with around 18% as singletons. The sequence was obtained from a donor over 35 with multiple myeloma. V gene TRBV5-1 combines with J gene TRBJ2-7; a weak D match, TRBD2 (5 bases). The material sequenced was a population of CD138-negative cells sorted from bone marrow. The DNA of the CDR3 is TGCGCCAGCAGCCAAGATCGGGGGCAGTACTTC. It translates to CASSQDRGQYF.